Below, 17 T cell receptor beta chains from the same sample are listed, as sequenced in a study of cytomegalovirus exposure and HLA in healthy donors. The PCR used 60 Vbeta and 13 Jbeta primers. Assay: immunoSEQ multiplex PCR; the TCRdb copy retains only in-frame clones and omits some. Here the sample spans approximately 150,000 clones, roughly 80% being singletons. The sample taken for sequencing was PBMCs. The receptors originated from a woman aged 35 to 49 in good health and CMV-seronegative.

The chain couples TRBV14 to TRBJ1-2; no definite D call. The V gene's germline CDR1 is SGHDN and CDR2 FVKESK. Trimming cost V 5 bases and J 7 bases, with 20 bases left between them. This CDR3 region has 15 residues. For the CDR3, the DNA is TGTGCCAGCAGCAAGCTCACGTCTGGGCTGTCTGGCTACACCTTC. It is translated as CASSKLTSGLSGYTF.

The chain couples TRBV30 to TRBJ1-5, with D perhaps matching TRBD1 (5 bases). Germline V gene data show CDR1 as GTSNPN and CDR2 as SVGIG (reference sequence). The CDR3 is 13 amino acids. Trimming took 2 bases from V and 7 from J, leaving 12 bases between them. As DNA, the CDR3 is TGTGCCTGGAGTCCCAGGGTGGGCCAGCCCCAGCATTTT. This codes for CAWSPRVGQPQHF.

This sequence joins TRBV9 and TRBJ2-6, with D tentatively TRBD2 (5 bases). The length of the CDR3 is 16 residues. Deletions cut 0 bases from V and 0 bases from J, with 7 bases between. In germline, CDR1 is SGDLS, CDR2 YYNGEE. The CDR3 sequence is CASSVAGYSGANVLTF. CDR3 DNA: TGTGCCAGCAGCGTAGCGGGGTACTCTGGGGCCAACGTCCTGACTTTC.

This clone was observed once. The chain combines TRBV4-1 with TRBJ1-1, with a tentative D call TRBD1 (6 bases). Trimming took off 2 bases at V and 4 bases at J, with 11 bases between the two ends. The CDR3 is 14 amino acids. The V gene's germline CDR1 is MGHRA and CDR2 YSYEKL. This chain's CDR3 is CASSQNRDGTEAFF. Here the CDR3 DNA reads TGCGCCAGCAGCCAAAACAGGGACGGCACTGAAGCTTTCTTT.

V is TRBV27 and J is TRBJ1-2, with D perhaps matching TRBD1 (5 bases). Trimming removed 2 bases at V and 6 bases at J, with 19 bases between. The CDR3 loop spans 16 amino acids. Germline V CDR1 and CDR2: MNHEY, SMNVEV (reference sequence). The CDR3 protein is CASSLTRAPGGDGYTF. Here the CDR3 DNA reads TGTGCCAGCAGTTTAACGAGGGCCCCGGGGGGAGATGGCTACACCTTC.

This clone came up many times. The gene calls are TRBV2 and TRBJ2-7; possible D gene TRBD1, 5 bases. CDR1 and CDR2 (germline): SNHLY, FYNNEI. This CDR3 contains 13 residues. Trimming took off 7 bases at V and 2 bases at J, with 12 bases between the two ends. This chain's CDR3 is CASIRTLTYEQYF. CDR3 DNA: TGTGCCAGCATACGGACACTGACCTACGAGCAGTACTTC.

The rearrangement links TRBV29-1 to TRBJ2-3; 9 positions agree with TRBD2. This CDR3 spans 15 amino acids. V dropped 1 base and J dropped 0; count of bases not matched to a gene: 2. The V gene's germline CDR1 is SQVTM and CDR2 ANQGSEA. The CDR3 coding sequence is TGCAGCGTTGAAGGACTAGCGGATAGCACAGATACGCAGTATTTT. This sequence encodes CSVEGLADSTDTQYF.

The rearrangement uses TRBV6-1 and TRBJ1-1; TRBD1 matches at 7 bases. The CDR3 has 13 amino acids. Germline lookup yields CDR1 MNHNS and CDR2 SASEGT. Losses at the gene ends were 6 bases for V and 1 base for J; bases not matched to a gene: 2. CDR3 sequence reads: CASRRDRNTEAFF. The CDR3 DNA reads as TGTGCCAGCAGACGGGACAGGAACACTGAAGCTTTCTTT.

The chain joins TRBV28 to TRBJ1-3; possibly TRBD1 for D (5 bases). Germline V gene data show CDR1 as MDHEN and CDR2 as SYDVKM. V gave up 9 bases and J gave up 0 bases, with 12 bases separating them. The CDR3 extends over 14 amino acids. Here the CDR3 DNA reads TGTGCCAGTGAAGACAGTGACTCTGGAAACACCATATATTTT. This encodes CASEDSDSGNTIYF.

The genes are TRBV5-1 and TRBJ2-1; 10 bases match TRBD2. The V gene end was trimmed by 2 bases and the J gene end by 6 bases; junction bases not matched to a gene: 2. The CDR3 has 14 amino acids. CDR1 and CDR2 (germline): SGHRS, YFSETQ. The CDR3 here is CASSFPSGSNEQFF. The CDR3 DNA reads TGCGCCAGCAGCTTTCCTAGCGGGAGCAATGAGCAGTTCTTC.

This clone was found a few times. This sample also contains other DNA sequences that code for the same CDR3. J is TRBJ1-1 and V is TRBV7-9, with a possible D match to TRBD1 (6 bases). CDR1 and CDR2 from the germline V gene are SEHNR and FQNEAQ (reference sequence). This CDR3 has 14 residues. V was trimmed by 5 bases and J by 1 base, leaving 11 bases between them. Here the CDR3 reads CASSVQGRNTEAFF. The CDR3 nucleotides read TGTGCCAGCAGCGTACAGGGTCGGAACACTGAAGCTTTCTTT.

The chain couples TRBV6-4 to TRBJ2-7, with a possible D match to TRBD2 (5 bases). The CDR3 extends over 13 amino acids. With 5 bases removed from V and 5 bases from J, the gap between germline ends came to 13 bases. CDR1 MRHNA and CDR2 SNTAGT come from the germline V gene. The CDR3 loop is CASSPRTGDEQYF. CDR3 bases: TGTGCCAGCAGTCCACGGACCGGGGACGAGCAGTACTTC.

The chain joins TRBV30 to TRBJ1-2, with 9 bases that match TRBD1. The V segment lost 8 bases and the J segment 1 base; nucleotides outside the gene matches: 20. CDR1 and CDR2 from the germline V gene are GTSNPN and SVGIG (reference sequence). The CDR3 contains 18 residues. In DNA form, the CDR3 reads TGTGCCGGGGGAGCGACACAGGACAGGGGAAGATTTAACTATGGCTACACCTTC. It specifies CAGGATQDRGRFNYGYTF.

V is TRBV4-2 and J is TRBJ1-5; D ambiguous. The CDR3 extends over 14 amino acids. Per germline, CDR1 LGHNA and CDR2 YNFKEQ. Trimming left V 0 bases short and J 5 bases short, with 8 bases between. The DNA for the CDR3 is TGTGCCAGCAGCCAAGATCTTTCGGATCAGCCCCAGCATTTT. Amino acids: CASSQDLSDQPQHF.

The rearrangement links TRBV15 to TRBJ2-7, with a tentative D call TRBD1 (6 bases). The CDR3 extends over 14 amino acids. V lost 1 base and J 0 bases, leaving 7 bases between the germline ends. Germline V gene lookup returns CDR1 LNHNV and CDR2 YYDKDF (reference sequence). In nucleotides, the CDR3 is TGTGCCACCAGCAGAGGACAGGACTCCTACGAGCAGTACTTC. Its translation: CATSRGQDSYEQYF.

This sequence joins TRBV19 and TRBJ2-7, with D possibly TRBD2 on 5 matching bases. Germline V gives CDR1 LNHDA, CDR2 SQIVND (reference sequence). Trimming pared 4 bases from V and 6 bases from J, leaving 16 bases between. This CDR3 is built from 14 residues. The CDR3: CASSKNVNSGEQYF. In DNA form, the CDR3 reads TGTGCCAGTAGTAAAAATGTGAACAGCGGCGAGCAGTACTTC.

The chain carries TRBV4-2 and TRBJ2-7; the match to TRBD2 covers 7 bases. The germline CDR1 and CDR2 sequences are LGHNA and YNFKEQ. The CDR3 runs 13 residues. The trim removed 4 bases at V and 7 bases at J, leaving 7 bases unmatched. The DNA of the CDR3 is TGTGCCAGCAGCCCGGGGACTATAGCGGAGCAGTACTTC. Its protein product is CASSPGTIAEQYF.